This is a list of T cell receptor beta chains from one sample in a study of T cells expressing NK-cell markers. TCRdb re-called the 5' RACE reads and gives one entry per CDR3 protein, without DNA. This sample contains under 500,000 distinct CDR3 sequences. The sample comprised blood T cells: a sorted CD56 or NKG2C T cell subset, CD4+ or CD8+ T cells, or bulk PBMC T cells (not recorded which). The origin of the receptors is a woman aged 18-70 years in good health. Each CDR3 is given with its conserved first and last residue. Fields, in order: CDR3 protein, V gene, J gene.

CDR3aa: CSARGGQGNTEAFF; v_gene: TRBV20-1; j_gene: TRBJ1-1
CDR3aa: CATSIGGGYTGELFF; v_gene: TRBV15; j_gene: TRBJ2-2
CDR3aa: CASSVNDNTGELFF; v_gene: TRBV9; j_gene: TRBJ2-2
CDR3aa: CASSPPISGPESYEQYF; v_gene: TRBV27; j_gene: TRBJ2-7
CDR3aa: CASSLWDGASTDTQYF; v_gene: TRBV7-9; j_gene: TRBJ2-3
CDR3aa: CASSHIRDYHPNTGELFF; v_gene: TRBV23-1; j_gene: TRBJ2-2
CDR3aa: CASSFVAGRTEEQYF; v_gene: TRBV28; j_gene: TRBJ2-7
CDR3aa: CASSLVAGDRLNTEAFF; v_gene: TRBV11-2; j_gene: TRBJ1-1
CDR3aa: CSWGGSLSSYNEQFF; v_gene: TRBV20-1; j_gene: TRBJ2-1
CDR3aa: CASSLMGNSYNEQFF; v_gene: TRBV7-3; j_gene: TRBJ2-1
CDR3aa: CASSYVETQYF; v_gene: TRBV6-5; j_gene: TRBJ2-5
CDR3aa: CSAREGSPGLRFPGELFF; v_gene: TRBV20-1; j_gene: TRBJ2-2
CDR3aa: CASSIGTRGGETQYF; v_gene: TRBV19; j_gene: TRBJ2-5
CDR3aa: CATSDMDRYNEQFF; v_gene: TRBV24-1; j_gene: TRBJ2-1
CDR3aa: CASSPNRVAKAFF; v_gene: TRBV7-2; j_gene: TRBJ1-1
CDR3aa: CASSFLSGSSYNEQFF; v_gene: TRBV7-3; j_gene: TRBJ2-1
CDR3aa: CASSPPWRDPGETQYF; v_gene: TRBV3-1; j_gene: TRBJ2-5
CDR3aa: CASSLAVGGQPLLSSGANVLTF; v_gene: TRBV5-1; j_gene: TRBJ2-6
CDR3aa: CASSQVVYQSADTQYF; v_gene: TRBV4-2; j_gene: TRBJ2-3
CDR3aa: CATSRDPFTGGDGIGELFF; v_gene: TRBV15; j_gene: TRBJ2-2
CDR3aa: CASSLLGAGVNEKLFF; v_gene: TRBV28; j_gene: TRBJ1-4
CDR3aa: CASSRYRGRGTSGSGRDEQFF; v_gene: TRBV27; j_gene: TRBJ2-1
CDR3aa: CASSLGAYQETQYF; v_gene: TRBV7-2; j_gene: TRBJ2-5